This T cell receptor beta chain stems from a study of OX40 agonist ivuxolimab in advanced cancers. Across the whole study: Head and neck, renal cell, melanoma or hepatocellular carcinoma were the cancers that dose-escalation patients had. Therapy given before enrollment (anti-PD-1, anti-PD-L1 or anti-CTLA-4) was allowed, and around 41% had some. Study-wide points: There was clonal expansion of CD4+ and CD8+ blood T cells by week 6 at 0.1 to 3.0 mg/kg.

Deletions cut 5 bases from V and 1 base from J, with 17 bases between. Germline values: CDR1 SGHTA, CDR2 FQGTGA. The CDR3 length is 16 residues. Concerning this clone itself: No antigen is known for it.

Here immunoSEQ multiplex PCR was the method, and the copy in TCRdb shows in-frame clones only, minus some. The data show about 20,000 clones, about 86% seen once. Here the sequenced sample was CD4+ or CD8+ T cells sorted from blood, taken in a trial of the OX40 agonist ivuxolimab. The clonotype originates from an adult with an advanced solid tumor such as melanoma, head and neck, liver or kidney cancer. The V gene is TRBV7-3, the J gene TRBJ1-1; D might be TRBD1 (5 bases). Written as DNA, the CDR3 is TGTGCCAGCAGCGTCCGCAGGGTCGGGGAGAACACTGAAGCTTTCTTT. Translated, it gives CASSVRRVGENTEAFF.